The text below deals with one TCR beta chain. What it binds is unknown. Clones were sequenced by immunoSEQ multiplex PCR, and TCRdb holds only the in-frame ones, with some missing. In the table there are roughly 63,000 clones, roughly 80% of which are singletons. Antigen-specific CD4+ T cells were expanded (with viral peptide pools) by the ViraFEST assay ahead of sequencing. Cells that had been cultured for ten to eleven days were the source of isolated CD4+ T cells. Subjects were given two BNT162b2 or mRNA-1273 vaccine doses. Each well held about 2 million PBMC cultured with approximately 9.7 ug/ml peptides and around 11 IU/ml IL-2. Researchers swapped half the medium for IL-2 medium on both days 3 and 7. The sample is drawn from a study of vaccination effects on CD4 cells after COVID-19. This CDR3 comprises 15 residues. CDR1 and CDR2 from the germline V gene are LNHDA and SQIVND (reference sequence). After removal of 3 bases from V and 3 bases from J, the junction contained 3 bases not matched to a gene.

The TCR comes from a human donor who received a COVID-19 vaccine. This material consisted of CD4+ T cells from PBMCs cultured with HCoV-OC43 spike peptides, taken after COVID-19 vaccination. Indicated subset: HCoV-OC43 spike overlapping peptide pool stimulation. This chain connects TRBV19 to TRBJ1-5; TRBD1 matches 9 bases. The CDR3 region is CASSIRQGVNQPQHF. CDR3 nucleotides: TGTGCCAGTAGTATTCGACAGGGGGTCAATCAGCCCCAGCATTTT.